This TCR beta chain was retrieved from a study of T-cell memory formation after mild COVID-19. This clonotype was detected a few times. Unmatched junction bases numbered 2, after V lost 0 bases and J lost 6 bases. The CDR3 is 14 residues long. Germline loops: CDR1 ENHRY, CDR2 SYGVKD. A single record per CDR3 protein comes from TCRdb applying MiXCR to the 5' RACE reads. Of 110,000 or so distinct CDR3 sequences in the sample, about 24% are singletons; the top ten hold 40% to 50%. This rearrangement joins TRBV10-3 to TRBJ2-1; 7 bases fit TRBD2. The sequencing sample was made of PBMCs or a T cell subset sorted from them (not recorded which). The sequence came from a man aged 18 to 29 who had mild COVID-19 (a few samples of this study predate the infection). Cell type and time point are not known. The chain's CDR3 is CAISESGGVNEQFF. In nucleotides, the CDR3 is TGTGCCATCAGTGAGTCGGGGGGGGTCAATGAGCAGTTCTTC.